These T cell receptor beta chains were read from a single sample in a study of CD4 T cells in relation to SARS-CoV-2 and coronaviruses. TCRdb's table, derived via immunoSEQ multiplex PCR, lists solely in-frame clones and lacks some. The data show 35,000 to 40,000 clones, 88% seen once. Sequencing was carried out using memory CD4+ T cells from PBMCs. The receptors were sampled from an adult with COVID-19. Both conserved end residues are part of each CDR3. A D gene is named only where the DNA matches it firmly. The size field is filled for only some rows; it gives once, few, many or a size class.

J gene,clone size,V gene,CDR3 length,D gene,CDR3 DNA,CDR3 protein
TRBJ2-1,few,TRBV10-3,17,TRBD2,TGTGCCATCAGTGAGTTACTAGCGGGGGGCCTTTACAATGAGCAGTTCTTC,CAISELLAGGLYNEQFF
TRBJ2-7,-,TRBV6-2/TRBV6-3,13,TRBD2,TGTGCCAGCAGTCGCGGGAGGCCCGGCGAGCAGTACTTC,CASSRGRPGEQYF
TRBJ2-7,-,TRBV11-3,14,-,TGTGCCAGCAGCTTGACACTAGGCGCCTACGAGCAGTACTTC,CASSLTLGAYEQYF
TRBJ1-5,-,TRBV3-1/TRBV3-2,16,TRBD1,TGTGCCAGCAGCCCGGAACAGGGGGGTAGCAATCAGCCCCAGCATTTT,CASSPEQGGSNQPQHF
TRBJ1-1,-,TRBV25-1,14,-,TGTGCCAGCAGTGAATCGGACGGGAACACTGAAGCTTTCTTT,CASSESDGNTEAFF
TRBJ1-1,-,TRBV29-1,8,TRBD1,TGCAGCGACGGACAGGGGATCTTT,CSDGQGIF
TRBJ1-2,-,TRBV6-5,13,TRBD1,TGTGCCATCGACAGGGCAATGGGCTATGGCTACACCTTC,CAIDRAMGYGYTF
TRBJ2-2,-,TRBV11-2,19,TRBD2,TGTGCCAGCAGCGTAAGACCCCCAGGAGCGGGGGGGCAGACCGGGGAGCTGTTTTTT,CASSVRPPGAGGQTGELFF
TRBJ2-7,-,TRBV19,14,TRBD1,TGTGCCACCAGAACAGGGGAGAAGGGCTACGAGCAGTACTTC,CATRTGEKGYEQYF
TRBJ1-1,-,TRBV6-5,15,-,TGTGCCAGCAGTTACCGCGCAGATATCCACACTGAAGCTTTCTTT,CASSYRADIHTEAFF
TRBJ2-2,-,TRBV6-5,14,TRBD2,TGTGCCAGCACAGAAGTCGGGGGGGCCGGGGAGCTGTTTTTT,CASTEVGGAGELFF